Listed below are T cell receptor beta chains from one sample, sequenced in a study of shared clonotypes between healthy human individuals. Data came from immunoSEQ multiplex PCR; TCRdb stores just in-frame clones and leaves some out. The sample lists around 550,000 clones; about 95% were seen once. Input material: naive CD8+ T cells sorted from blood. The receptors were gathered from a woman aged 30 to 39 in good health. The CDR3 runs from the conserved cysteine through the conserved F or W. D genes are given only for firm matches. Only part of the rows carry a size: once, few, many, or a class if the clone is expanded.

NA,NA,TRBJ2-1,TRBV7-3,TGTGCCAGCAGCTTAATCGGGGACAATGAGCAGTTCTTC,CASSLIGDNEQFF
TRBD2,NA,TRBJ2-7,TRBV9,TGTGCCAGCAGCGTAGTGGAGCGGGGGTACGAGCAGTACTTC,CASSVVERGYEQYF
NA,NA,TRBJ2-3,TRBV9,TGTGCCAGCAGCGTAACTGGGGGCGCAGATACGCAGTATTTT,CASSVTGGADTQYF
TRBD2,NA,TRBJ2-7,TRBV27,TGTGCCAGCGCTGAGGGGGGGCGGAGCGGGAGATACGAGCAGTACTTC,CASAEGGRSGRYEQYF
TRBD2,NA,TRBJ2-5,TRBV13,TGTGCCAGCAGCTCCACGACTAGCGCGCAGCAAGAGACCCAGTACTTC,CASSSTTSAQQETQYF
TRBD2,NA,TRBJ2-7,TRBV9,TGTGCCAGCAGCGTAGCGGGAGGGACCTACGAGCAGTACTTC,CASSVAGGTYEQYF
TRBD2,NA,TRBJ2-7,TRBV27,TGTGCCAGCAGCCCGGGACTAGCGGGCAACGAGCAGTACTTC,CASSPGLAGNEQYF
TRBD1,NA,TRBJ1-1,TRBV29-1,TGCAGCGTTTTAACAGGGGGAAGGACTGAAGCTTTCTTT,CSVLTGGRTEAFF
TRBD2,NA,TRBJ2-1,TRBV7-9,TGTGCCAGCAGCTTAGTAAGCGGGGGCAATGAGCAGTTCTTC,CASSLVSGGNEQFF
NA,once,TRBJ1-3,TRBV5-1,TGCGCCAGCAGCTTGGATCCGGGACGGATCTCTGGAAACACCATATATTTT,CASSLDPGRISGNTIYF
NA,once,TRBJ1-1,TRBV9,TGTGCCAGCAGCGTAGCTGCCCTAACTGAAGCTTTCTTT,CASSVAALTEAFF
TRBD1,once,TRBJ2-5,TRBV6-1,TGTGCCAGCAGTGGACCGGGACAGGGGTTTCGAGAGACCCAGTACTTC,CASSGPGQGFRETQYF
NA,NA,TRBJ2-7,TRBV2,TGTGCCAGCAGTGAAAGTCCCAGATCCTACGAGCAGTACTTC,CASSESPRSYEQYF
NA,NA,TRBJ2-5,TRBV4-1,TGCGCCAGCAGCCAAGTTAGGGGACCGGAGCAGTACTTC,CASSQVRGPEQYF
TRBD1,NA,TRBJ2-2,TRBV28,TGTGCCAGCAAAGGGACAGAAACATACGGGGAGCTGTTTTTT,CASKGTETYGELFF
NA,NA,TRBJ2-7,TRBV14,TGTGCCAGCAGCCCGCCGGGACTCAAAGCCTACGAGCAGTACTTC,CASSPPGLKAYEQYF
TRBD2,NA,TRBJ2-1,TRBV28,TGTGCCAGCAGTTCCTCTAGCGGGAGCTCCTACAATGAGCAGTTCTTC,CASSSSSGSSYNEQFF
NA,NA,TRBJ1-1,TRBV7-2,TGTGCCATCACGACGGGGTTCCAGCCTGAAGCTTTCTTT,CAITTGFQPEAFF
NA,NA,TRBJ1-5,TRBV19,TGTGCCAGTAGTATAGTCCCGGGTAGCAATCAGCCCCAGCATTTT,CASSIVPGSNQPQHF
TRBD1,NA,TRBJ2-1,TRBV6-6,TGTGCCAGCAGTCTAGGGGGCCTGGAGGCCTACAATGAGCAGTTCTTC,CASSLGGLEAYNEQFF
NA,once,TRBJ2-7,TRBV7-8,TGTGCCAGCAGCCCGCCGGGGCGCTACGAGCAGTACTTC,CASSPPGRYEQYF
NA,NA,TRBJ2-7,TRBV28,TGTGCCAGCGACCAAGGCTACTCCTACGAGCAGTACTTC,CASDQGYSYEQYF
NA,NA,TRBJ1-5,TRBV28,TGTGCCAGCAGTTTCTTCGGCCAGGCCCCCAATCAGCCCCAGCATTTT,CASSFFGQAPNQPQHF
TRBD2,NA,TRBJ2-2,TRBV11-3,TGTGCCAGCAGCTCTTTGACTAGCGGGGAGACCGGGGAGCTGTTTTTT,CASSSLTSGETGELFF
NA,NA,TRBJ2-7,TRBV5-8,TGTGCCAGCAGCTTGTTGGGGGCAAACGAGCAGTACTTC,CASSLLGANEQYF
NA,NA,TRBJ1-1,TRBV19,TGTGCCAGTAACCTAAACCGGGACAAGCTGAACACTGAAGCTTTCTTT,CASNLNRDKLNTEAFF
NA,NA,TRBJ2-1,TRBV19,TGTGCCAGTAGGATAGGATCTAGCTCCTACAATGAGCAGTTCTTC,CASRIGSSSYNEQFF
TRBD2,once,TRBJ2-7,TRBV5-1,TGCGCCAGCAGCTCGCCCCCTAGCGGGGTCACCTACGAGCAGTACTTC,CASSSPPSGVTYEQYF
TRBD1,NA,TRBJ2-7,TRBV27,TGTGCCAGCAGACCTACAGGGGCTACGCCCTACGAGCAGTACTTC,CASRPTGATPYEQYF
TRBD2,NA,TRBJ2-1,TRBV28,TGTGCCAGCAGTCTTTTCCGGGAGGTGTCCTACAATGAGCAGTTCTTC,CASSLFREVSYNEQFF
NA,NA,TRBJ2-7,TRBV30,TGTGCCTGGAGTGTTGGGAACGCCTACGAGCAGTACTTC,CAWSVGNAYEQYF
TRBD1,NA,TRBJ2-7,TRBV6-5,TGTGCCAGCAGTTACGACAGGGCCTACGAGCAGTACTTC,CASSYDRAYEQYF
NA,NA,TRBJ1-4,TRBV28,TGTGCCAGCAGTTTCAGTTCCAGGGACGAAAAACTGTTTTTT,CASSFSSRDEKLFF
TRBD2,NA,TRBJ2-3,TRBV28,TGTGCCAGCAGTTCCCGAGCGGGAGGGATCACAGATACGCAGTATTTT,CASSSRAGGITDTQYF
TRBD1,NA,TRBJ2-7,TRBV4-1,TGCGCCAGCAGCCAAGGGACAGGGAGCCAGAGCGAGCAGTACTTC,CASSQGTGSQSEQYF
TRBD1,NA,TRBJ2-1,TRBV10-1,TGCGCTTCACAACCCGACAGGGGGCCGTTAAATGAGCAGTTCTTC,CASQPDRGPLNEQFF
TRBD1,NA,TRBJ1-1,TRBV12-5,TGTGCTAGTGGTTTCCTCGCCGGGACAGGGGGTTACACTGAAGCTTTCTTT,CASGFLAGTGGYTEAFF
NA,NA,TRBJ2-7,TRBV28,TGTGCCAGCAGTTTCCAGGGGACCGCCTACGAGCAGTACTTC,CASSFQGTAYEQYF
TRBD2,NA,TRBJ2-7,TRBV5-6,TGTGCCAGCAGCTTGGCTCTAGCGGTTACCTACGAGCAGTACTTC,CASSLALAVTYEQYF
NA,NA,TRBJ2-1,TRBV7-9,TGTGCCAGCAGCCCCCCCTCAGCGGGCTACAATGAGCAGTTCTTC,CASSPPSAGYNEQFF
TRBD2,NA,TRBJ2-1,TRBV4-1,TGCGCCAGCAGCCAAGTAAGCGGGAGGGCCTTCGAGCAGTTCTTC,CASSQVSGRAFEQFF
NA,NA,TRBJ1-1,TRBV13,TGTGCCAGCAGCTCCCCCCACGCTGAAGCTTTCTTT,CASSSPHAEAFF
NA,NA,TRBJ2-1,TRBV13,TGTGCCAGCAGCTTTCGACTAGTCGACAATGAGCAGTTCTTC,CASSFRLVDNEQFF
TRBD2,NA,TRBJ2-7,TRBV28,TGTGCCAGCAGGACCGGGACTAGCGGTTTATACGAGCAGTACTTC,CASRTGTSGLYEQYF
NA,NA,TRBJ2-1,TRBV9,TGTGCCAGCACCCTCTCGTGGGGGAGTGACAATGAGCAGTTCTTC,CASTLSWGSDNEQFF
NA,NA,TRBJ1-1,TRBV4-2,TGTGCCAGCAGCCAAACGGGGCCGAACACTGAAGCTTTCTTT,CASSQTGPNTEAFF
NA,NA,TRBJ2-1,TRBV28,TGTGCCAGCAGTTTAGGTTCGTACAATGAGCAGTTCTTC,CASSLGSYNEQFF
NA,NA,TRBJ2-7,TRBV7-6,TGTGCCAGCAGTTCCCCGGGACTGACCCTAGACGAGCAGTACTTC,CASSSPGLTLDEQYF
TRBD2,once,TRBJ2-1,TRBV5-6,TGTGCCAGCAGCGCTGGACTAGCGGTCAATGAGCAGTTCTTC,CASSAGLAVNEQFF
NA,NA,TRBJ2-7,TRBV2,TGTGCCAGCAGCGGTTCCAGGGGTACTCCCTACGAGCAGTACTTC,CASSGSRGTPYEQYF
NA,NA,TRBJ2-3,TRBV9,TGTGCCAGCAGCGTAGGAGGAGCGACCACAGATACGCAGTATTTT,CASSVGGATTDTQYF
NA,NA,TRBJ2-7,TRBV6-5,TGTGCCAGCAGTTACGGAAAGGGGTTCTACGAGCAGTACTTC,CASSYGKGFYEQYF
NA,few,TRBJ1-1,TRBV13,TGTGCCAGCAGCCAGGATGCCATGAACACTGAAGCTTTCTTT,CASSQDAMNTEAFF
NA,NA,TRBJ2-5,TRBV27,TGTGCCAGCAGTCAAACCGCTAGATCTGGGCCAGAGACCCAGTACTTC,CASSQTARSGPETQYF
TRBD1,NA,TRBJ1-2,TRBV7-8,TGTGCCAGCAGCCCCAGGACAGGGGTCGGCTACACCTTC,CASSPRTGVGYTF
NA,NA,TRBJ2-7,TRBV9,TGTGCCAGCAGCGTAGAACAGGGCGACGAGCAGTACTTC,CASSVEQGDEQYF
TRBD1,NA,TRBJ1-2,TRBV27,TGTGCCAGCAGCGACAGGGCTGGGTCTGGCTACACCTTC,CASSDRAGSGYTF